This T cell receptor beta chain was sequenced during a study of T cell repertoires in cytomegalovirus infection. Study as a whole: Use of recently identified HLA-C-restricted and well-studied HLA-B-restricted CMV epitopes was part of the study.

Of note for this clonotype: Its antigen is as yet unknown.

Using its own MiXCR run on the reads, TCRdb lists one record per CDR3 protein. Of nearly 700,000 distinct CDR3 sequences in the sample, roughly 33% were seen once. Between the trimmed V and J ends, which lost 0 bases and 0 bases, there was a span of 16 bases. Germline V gives CDR1 SGHRS, CDR2 YFSETQ. There are 18 residues in the CDR3. The chain uses TRBV5-1 and TRBJ2-1; possible D gene TRBD2, 6 bases. This material consisted of cultured PBMCs, taken from culture after CMV antigen stimulation. The receptor was derived from a human donor in good health (CMV status not recorded). Some clones in this sample may be carry-over from other donors' samples. The CDR3 DNA reads as TGCGCCAGCAGCTTGGCGGGAGCGGGCCTTGACTCCTACAATGAGCAGTTCTTC. Translating it yields CASSLAGAGLDSYNEQFF.